This TCR beta chain was captured by sequencing in a study of blood T cell repertoires in COVID-19. Study details: Specimens from acute and convalescent COVID-19 originated in the United States, Italy and Spain. T cells, B-cell-depleted T cells, or PBMCs provided the cDNA or gDNA that served as material.

V lost 2 bases and J lost 5; bases outside the gene matches: 11. The germline CDR1 and CDR2 sequences are KGHSH and LQKENI. The CDR3 loop spans 16 amino acids. Enrolled through a virtual design, the participants were between roughly 18 and 89 years of age and came from 24 US areas. TCRdb's copy holds only in-frame clones and misses some; the assay was immunoSEQ multiplex PCR. The table records about 82,000 clones, 85% to 90% of them present only once. V gene TRBV18 combines with J gene TRBJ1-2; TRBD1 matches at 7 bases. This TCR was recovered from a woman aged 45-59 years with acute COVID-19. Material for sequencing was PBMCs or T cells enriched from blood (not recorded which). The CDR3 nucleotides read TGTGCCAGCTCACCATCCGGGACAGCATTACTATATGGCTACACCTTC. It translates to CASSPSGTALLYGYTF.